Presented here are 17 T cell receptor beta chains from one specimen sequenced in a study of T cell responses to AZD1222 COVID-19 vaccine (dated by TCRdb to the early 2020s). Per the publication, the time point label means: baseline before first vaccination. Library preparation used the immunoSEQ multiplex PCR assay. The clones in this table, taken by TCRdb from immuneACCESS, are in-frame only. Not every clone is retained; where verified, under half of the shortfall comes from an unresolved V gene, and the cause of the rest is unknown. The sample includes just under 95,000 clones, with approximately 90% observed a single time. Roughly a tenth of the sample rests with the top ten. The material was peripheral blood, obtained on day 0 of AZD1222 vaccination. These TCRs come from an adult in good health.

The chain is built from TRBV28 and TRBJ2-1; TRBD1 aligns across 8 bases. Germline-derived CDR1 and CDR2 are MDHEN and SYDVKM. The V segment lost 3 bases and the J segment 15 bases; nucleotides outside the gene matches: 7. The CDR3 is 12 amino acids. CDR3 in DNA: TGTGCCAGCAGTTTTGGTCGACAGGGGTCGTTCTTC. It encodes CASSFGRQGSFF.

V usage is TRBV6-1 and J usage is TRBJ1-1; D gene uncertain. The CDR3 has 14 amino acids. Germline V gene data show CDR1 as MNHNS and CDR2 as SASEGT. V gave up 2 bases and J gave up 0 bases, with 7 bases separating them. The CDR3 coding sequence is TGTGCCAGCAGTGAATTCGGGGTGAACACTGAAGCTTTCTTT. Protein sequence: CASSEFGVNTEAFF.

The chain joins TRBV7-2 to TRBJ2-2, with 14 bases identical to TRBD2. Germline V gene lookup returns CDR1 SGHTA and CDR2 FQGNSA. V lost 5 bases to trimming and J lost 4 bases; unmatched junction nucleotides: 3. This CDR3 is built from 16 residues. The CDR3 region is CASSRTSGGSTGELFF. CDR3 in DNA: TGTGCCAGCAGCCGGACTAGCGGGGGGAGCACCGGGGAGCTGTTTTTT. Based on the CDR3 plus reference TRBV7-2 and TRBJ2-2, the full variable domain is GAGVSQSPSNKVTEKGKDVELRCDPISGHTALYWYRQSLGQGLEFLIYFQGNSAPDKSGLPSDRFSAERTGGSVSTLTIQRTQQEDSAVYLCASSRTSGGSTGELFFGEGSRLTVL.

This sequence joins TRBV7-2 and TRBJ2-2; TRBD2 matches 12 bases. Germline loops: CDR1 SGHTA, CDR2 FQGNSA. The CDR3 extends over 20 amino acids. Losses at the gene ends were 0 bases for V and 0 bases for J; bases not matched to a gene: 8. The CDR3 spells CASSLARRTSGIANTGELFF. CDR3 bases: TGTGCCAGCAGCTTAGCGCGGAGGACTAGCGGGATAGCGAACACCGGGGAGCTGTTTTTT.

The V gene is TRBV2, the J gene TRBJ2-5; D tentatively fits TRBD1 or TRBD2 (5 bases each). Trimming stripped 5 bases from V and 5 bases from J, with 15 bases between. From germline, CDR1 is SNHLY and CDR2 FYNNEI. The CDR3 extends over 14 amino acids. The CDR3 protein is CASSPGRGRETQYF. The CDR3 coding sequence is TGTGCCAGCAGTCCGGGACGCGGCAGGGAGACCCAGTACTTC.

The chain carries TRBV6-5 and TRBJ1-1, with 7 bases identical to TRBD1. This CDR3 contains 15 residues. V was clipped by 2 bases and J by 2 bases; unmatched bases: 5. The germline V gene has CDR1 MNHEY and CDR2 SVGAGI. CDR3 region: CASSYATGSNTEAFF. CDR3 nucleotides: TGTGCCAGCAGTTACGCGACAGGGTCTAACACTGAAGCTTTCTTT.

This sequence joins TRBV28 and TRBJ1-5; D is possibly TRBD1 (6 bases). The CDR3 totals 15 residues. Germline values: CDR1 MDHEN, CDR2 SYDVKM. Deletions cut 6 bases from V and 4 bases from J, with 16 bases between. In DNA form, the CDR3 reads TGTGCCAGCAGAAATCCCGGGACAAAAAATCAGCCCCAGCATTTT. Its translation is CASRNPGTKNQPQHF.

The CDR3 region is CAISGTGFKDTQYF. CDR3 DNA: TGTGCCATCAGCGGGACAGGGTTCAAAGATACGCAGTATTTT. This chain connects TRBV10-3 to TRBJ2-3; 9 nucleotides line up with TRBD1. Germline CDR1 is ENHRY and CDR2 is SYGVKD. CDR3 size: 14 residues. V lost 6 bases, J lost 5 bases, and 6 bases stayed unmatched.

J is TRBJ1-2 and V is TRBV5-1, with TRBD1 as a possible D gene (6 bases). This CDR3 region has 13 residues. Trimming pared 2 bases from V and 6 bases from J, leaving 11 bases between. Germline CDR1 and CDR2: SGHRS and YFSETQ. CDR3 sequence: CASSFQQGDGYTF. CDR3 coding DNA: TGCGCCAGCAGCTTTCAACAGGGAGATGGCTACACCTTC.

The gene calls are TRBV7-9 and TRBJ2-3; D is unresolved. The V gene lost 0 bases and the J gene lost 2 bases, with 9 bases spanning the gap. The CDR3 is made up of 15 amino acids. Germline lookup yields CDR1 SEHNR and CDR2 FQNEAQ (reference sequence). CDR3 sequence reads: CASSLAEGFTDTQYF. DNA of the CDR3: TGTGCCAGCAGCTTAGCCGAAGGCTTCACAGATACGCAGTATTTT. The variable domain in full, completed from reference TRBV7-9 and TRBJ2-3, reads DTGVSQNPRHKITKRGQNVTFRCDPISEHNRLYWYRQTLGQGPEFLTYFQNEAQLEKSRLLSDRFSAERPKGSFSTLEIQRTEQGDSAMYLCASSLAEGFTDTQYFGPGTRLTVL.

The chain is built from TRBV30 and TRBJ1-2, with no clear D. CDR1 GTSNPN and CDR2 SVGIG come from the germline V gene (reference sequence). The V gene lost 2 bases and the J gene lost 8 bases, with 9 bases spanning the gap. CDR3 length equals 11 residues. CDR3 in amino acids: CAWSPGGGYTF. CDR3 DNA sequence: TGTGCCTGGAGTCCGGGAGGGGGCTACACCTTC.

Here the CDR3 reads CASSFLKGRNSPLHF. The CDR3 bases are TGTGCCAGCAGTTTTTTAAAGGGACGGAATTCACCCCTCCACTTT. J is TRBJ1-6 and V is TRBV28; a weak D match, TRBD1 (5 bases). Germline-derived CDR1 and CDR2 are MDHEN and SYDVKM. V lost 3 bases and J 7 bases, leaving 13 bases between the germline ends. The CDR3 extends over 15 amino acids.

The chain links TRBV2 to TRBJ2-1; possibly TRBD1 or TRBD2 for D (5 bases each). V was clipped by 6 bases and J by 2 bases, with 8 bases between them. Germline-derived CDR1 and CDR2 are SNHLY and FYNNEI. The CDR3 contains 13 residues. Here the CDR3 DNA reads TGTGCCAGCAGCCCGGGGCCCTACAATGAGCAGTTCTTC. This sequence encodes CASSPGPYNEQFF.

CDR3: CASSQEKRINTGELFF. In DNA, the CDR3 is TGTGCCAGCAGCCAAGAAAAGCGGATAAACACCGGGGAGCTGTTTTTT. The V and J genes are TRBV4-2 and TRBJ2-2; D possibly corresponds to TRBD2 (5 bases). The CDR3 runs to 16 residues. V was clipped by 0 bases and J by 2 bases, with 10 bases between them. Per the germline V gene, CDR1 is LGHNA and CDR2 is YNFKEQ.

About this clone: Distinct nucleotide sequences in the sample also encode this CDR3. The CDR3 loop reads CASSARLAGDFTDTQYF. The DNA of the CDR3 is TGTGCCAGCAGTGCAAGACTAGCGGGGGATTTCACAGATACGCAGTATTTT. This chain uses TRBV2 with TRBJ2-3, with 12 bases that match TRBD2. V shed 4 bases, J shed 2 bases, and the junction held 7 bases outside the gene matches. This CDR3 has 17 amino acids. Germline V CDR1 and CDR2: SNHLY, FYNNEI.

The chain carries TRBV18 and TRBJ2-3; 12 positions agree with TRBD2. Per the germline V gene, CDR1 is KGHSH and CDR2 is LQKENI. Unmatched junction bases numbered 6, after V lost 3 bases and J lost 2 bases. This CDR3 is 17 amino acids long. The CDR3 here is CASSPPLAGGPTDTQYF. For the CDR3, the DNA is TGTGCCAGCTCACCTCCTCTAGCGGGGGGGCCCACAGATACGCAGTATTTT.

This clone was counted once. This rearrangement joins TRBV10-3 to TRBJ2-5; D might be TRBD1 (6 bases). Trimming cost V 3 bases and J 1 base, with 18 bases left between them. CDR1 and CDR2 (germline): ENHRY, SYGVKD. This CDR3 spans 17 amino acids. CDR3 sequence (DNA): TGTGCCATCAGTGATCCAGGGGTGAGGAGAATCCAAGAGACCCAGTACTTC. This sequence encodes CAISDPGVRRIQETQYF.